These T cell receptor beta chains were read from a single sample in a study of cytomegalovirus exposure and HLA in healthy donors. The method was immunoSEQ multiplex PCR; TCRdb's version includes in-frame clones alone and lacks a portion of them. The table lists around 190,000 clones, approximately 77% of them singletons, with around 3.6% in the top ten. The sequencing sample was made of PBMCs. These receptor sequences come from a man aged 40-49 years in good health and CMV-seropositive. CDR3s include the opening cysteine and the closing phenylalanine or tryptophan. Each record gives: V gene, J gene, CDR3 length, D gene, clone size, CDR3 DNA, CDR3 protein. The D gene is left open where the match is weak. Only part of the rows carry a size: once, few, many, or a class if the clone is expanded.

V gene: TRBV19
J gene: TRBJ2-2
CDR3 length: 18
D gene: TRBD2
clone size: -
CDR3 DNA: TGTGCCAGTACCACACGTTCGGGGGTAGCGGGAGGGACCGGGGAGCTGTTTTTT
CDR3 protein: CASTTRSGVAGGTGELFF

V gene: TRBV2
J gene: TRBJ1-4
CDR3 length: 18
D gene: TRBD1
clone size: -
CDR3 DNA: TGTGCCAGCAGTCCACCCGGGACAGGGGGGTCCTCAGGTGAAAAACTGTTTTTT
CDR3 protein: CASSPPGTGGSSGEKLFF

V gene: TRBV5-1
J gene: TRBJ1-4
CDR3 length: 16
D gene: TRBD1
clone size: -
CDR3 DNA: TGCGCCAGCAGCCAACTCGGGACAGCCGCTAATGAAAAACTGTTTTTT
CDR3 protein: CASSQLGTAANEKLFF

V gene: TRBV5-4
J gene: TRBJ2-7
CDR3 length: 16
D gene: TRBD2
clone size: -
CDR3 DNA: TGTGCCAGCAGCTTGGCCGCTAGCGGGCCTCCCTACGAGCAGTACTTC
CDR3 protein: CASSLAASGPPYEQYF

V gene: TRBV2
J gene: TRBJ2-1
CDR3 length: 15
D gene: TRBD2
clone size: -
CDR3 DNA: TGTGCCAGCAGTGGTCTTTCGGGGGGGCCGAATGAGCAGTTCTTC
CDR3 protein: CASSGLSGGPNEQFF

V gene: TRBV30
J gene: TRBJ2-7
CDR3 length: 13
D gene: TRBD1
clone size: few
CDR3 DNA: TGTGCCTGGGGGACAGGAGTAAACTACGAGCAGTACTTC
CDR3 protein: CAWGTGVNYEQYF

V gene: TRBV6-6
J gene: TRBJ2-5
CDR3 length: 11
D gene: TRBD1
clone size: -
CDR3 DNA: TGTGCCAGCAGTTCAGGGGGGACCCAGTACTTC
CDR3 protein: CASSSGGTQYF

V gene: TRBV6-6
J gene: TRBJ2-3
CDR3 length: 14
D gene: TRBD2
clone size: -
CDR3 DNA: TGTGCCAGCAGAAGGACTAGCGGCGCAGATACGCAGTATTTT
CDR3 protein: CASRRTSGADTQYF

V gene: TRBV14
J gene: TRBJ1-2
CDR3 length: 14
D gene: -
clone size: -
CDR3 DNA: TGTGCCAGCAGCCTGGAGCAGGGAGGGTATGGCTACACCTTC
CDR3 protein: CASSLEQGGYGYTF

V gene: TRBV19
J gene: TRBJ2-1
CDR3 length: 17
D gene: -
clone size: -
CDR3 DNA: TGTGCCAGTAGAAATACAGGGTACCGGAGCTCCTACAATGAGCAGTTCTTC
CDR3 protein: CASRNTGYRSSYNEQFF

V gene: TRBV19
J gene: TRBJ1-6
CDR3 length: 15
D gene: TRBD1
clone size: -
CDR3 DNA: TGTGCCAGTAGCATCGGGGGACAGGTTAATTCACCCCTCCACTTT
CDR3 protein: CASSIGGQVNSPLHF